One and the same sample provided the 20 T cell receptor beta chains below, sequenced in a study of ipilimumab plus nivolumab after autologous stem cell transplantation. Produced via immunoSEQ multiplex PCR; TCRdb's table is partial and in-frame only. The table lists tens of thousands of clones, 65% to 85% of them singletons. The sequenced sample was PBMCs, obtained in a trial of ipilimumab plus nivolumab as post-transplant consolidation. These receptors all come from a male donor with diffuse large B-cell lymphoma.

CDR3 region: CASSKGQGANQPQHF. In DNA form, the CDR3 reads TGTGCCAGTAGTAAGGGCCAGGGCGCCAATCAGCCCCAGCATTTT. This chain joins TRBV19 and TRBJ1-5; maybe TRBD1 (5 bases). Trimming cost V 4 bases and J 3 bases, with 13 bases left between them. The CDR3 is made up of 15 amino acids. CDR1 is LNHDA and CDR2 is SQIVND in the germline V gene (reference sequence). The variable domain in full, with the rest retrieved from reference TRBV19 and TRBJ1-5, is DGGITQSPKYLFRKEGQNVTLSCEQNLNHDAMYWYRQDPGQGLRLIYYSQIVNDFQKGDIAEGYSVSREKKESFPLTVTSAQKNPTAFYLCASSKGQGANQPQHFGDGTRLSIL.

This rearrangement joins TRBV29-1 to TRBJ2-1; the D gene could be TRBD1 or TRBD2 (6 bases each). This CDR3 spans 15 amino acids. Trimming pared 6 bases from V and 4 bases from J, leaving 19 bases between. From germline, CDR1 is SQVTM and CDR2 ANQGSEA. CDR3 in amino acids: CSVPKGGLPYNEQFF. CDR3 DNA: TGCAGCGTCCCCAAAGGGGGGCTACCTTACAATGAGCAGTTCTTC.

The chain links TRBV19 to TRBJ1-5, with 7 bases aligning to TRBD1. Unmatched junction bases numbered 7, after V lost 4 bases and J lost 4 bases. The CDR3 is made up of 15 amino acids. Looked up from germline, CDR1 is LNHDA and CDR2 is SQIVND (reference sequence). The DNA for the CDR3 is TGTGCCAGTAGTACCCCAGGGGGTCCTAATCAGCCCCAGCATTTT. Protein product: CASSTPGGPNQPQHF.

The V gene is TRBV19, the J gene TRBJ2-3, with D possibly being TRBD1 (5 bases). Trimming left V 8 bases short and J 2 bases short, with 8 bases between. Germline CDR1 is LNHDA and CDR2 is SQIVND (reference sequence). This CDR3 comprises 12 residues. The CDR3 DNA reads TGTGCCAGTCAGGGATCCACAGATACGCAGTATTTT. Its protein product is CASQGSTDTQYF.

The V and J genes are TRBV27 and TRBJ2-7, with D perhaps matching TRBD1 (6 bases). Trimming pared 3 bases from V and 1 base from J, leaving 7 bases between. CDR3 size: 13 residues. CDR1 and CDR2 (germline): MNHEY, SMNVEV (reference sequence). CDR3 nucleotides: TGTGCCAGCAGTTTGGACAGATCCTACGAGCAGTACTTC. Its protein product is CASSLDRSYEQYF.

This clone was detected a few times. The chain uses TRBV4-1 and TRBJ2-2; 10 positions match TRBD2. The J segment lost 2 bases and the V segment lost 1 base, leaving 7 bases of the junction unmatched. This CDR3 has 18 amino acids. Germline CDR1 is MGHRA and CDR2 is YSYEKL. The CDR3: CASSQASLAGANTGELFF. The CDR3, as DNA: TGCGCCAGCAGCCAAGCCTCGCTAGCGGGGGCAAACACCGGGGAGCTGTTTTTT.

The chain uses TRBV7-2 and TRBJ2-7; weak D call: TRBD1 (6 bases). The V gene's germline CDR1 is SGHTA and CDR2 FQGNSA. V was cut by 2 bases and J by 4 bases, with 12 bases left in between. The CDR3 contains 14 residues. The CDR3 DNA reads as TGTGCCAGCAGCTTATTTCAGGGGCAGTACGAGCAGTACTTC. Amino acid sequence: CASSLFQGQYEQYF.

This clone was seen a single time. This chain uses TRBV2 with TRBJ1-1; TRBD1 aligns across 12 bases. Per germline, CDR1 SNHLY and CDR2 FYNNEI. The CDR3 length is 14 residues. J lost 4 bases, V lost 7 bases, and 4 bases had no gene match. CDR3 DNA: TGTGCCAGCATCCGGGACAGGGGGCTCACTGAAGCTTTCTTT. It encodes CASIRDRGLTEAFF.

The genes are TRBV19 and TRBJ2-7; D is possibly TRBD1 (6 bases). Trimming took 2 bases from V and 3 from J, leaving 11 bases between them. Germline CDR1 reads LNHDA; CDR2 reads SQIVND (reference sequence). The CDR3 is 14 residues long. The CDR3 sequence: CASSIKGENYEQYF. The DNA for the CDR3 is TGTGCCAGTAGTATAAAGGGGGAAAACTACGAGCAGTACTTC.

The chain has TRBV11-3 and TRBJ2-3; the D is unclear. The V end was cut by 4 bases, the J end by 1 base, with 3 bases between. Germline V lookup: CDR1 SGHNT, CDR2 YENEEA. This CDR3 has 12 amino acids. The CDR3 loop reads CASSSRTDTQYF. The CDR3 DNA is TGTGCCAGCAGCTCCCGCACAGATACGCAGTATTTT. Looking up the rest from reference TRBV11-3 and TRBJ2-3 gives the full variable domain: EAGVVQSPRYKIIEKKQPVAFWCNPISGHNTLYWYLQNLGQGPELLIRYENEEAVDDSQLPKDRFSAERLKGVDSTLKIQPAELGDSAVYLCASSSRTDTQYFGPGTRLTVL.

The genes are TRBV5-1 and TRBJ1-2, with D unresolved. The CDR3 consists of 13 residues. The germline CDR1 and CDR2 sequences are SGHRS and YFSETQ. Trimming pared 0 bases from V and 1 base from J, leaving 4 bases between. CDR3 nucleotides: TGCGCCAGCAGCTTGGAGAATAACTATGGCTACACCTTC. Protein: CASSLENNYGYTF.

V and J are TRBV5-1 and TRBJ1-2; a possible D gene is TRBD1 (6 bases). CDR1 is SGHRS and CDR2 is YFSETQ in the germline V gene. Deletions cut 4 bases from V and 2 bases from J, with 12 bases between. CDR3 length: 14 amino acids. Here the CDR3 DNA reads TGCGCCAGCAGCACCGGGGACACCAACTATGGCTACACCTTC. Amino acid sequence: CASSTGDTNYGYTF.

The chain is built from TRBV2 and TRBJ2-3; tentative D call: TRBD2 (6 bases). Trimming removed 4 bases from V and 4 bases from J, with 18 bases in between. Germline CDR1 and CDR2: SNHLY and FYNNEI. The CDR3 extends over 16 amino acids. CDR3 loop: CASSVASAWVSDTQYF. The CDR3, as DNA: TGTGCCAGCAGTGTGGCTAGCGCATGGGTTTCAGATACGCAGTATTTT.

The rearrangement uses TRBV28 and TRBJ1-1, with 8 bases that match TRBD1. After removal of 4 bases from V and 3 bases from J, the junction contained 10 bases not matched to a gene. This CDR3 is built from 16 residues. Per the germline V gene, CDR1 is MDHEN and CDR2 is SYDVKM. CDR3 region: CASSSSARTGYTEAFF. The DNA for the CDR3 is TGTGCCAGCAGTTCATCCGCGAGGACAGGGTACACTGAAGCTTTCTTT.

The rearrangement joins TRBV2 to TRBJ2-3; 7 positions match TRBD1. Germline V CDR1 and CDR2: SNHLY, FYNNEI. The J segment lost 1 base and the V segment lost 2 bases, leaving 6 bases of the junction unmatched. The CDR3 has 16 residues. CDR3 sequence: CASSENRGRGTDTQYF. In nucleotides, the CDR3 is TGTGCCAGCAGTGAAAATAGGGGGCGCGGCACAGATACGCAGTATTTT.

This chain links TRBV2 with TRBJ1-1; 12 bases agree with TRBD1. J gave up 3 bases and V 2 bases, and 4 bases lay outside the gene matches. CDR1 and CDR2 (germline): SNHLY, FYNNEI. The CDR3 loop spans 16 amino acids. CDR3 coding DNA: TGTGCCAGCAGTGAACGGGACAGGGGGCTATACACTGAAGCTTTCTTT. Encoded protein: CASSERDRGLYTEAFF.

The chain combines TRBV5-1 with TRBJ2-1; no reliable D call. The germline V and J ends were trimmed by 7 bases and 5 bases, with 13 bases remaining between them. The CDR3 extends over 13 amino acids. From germline, CDR1 is SGHRS and CDR2 YFSETQ. The DNA of the CDR3 is TGCGCCAGCCCCTTTCCGGCCGACAATGAGCAGTTCTTC. This encodes CASPFPADNEQFF.

V usage is TRBV5-6 and J usage is TRBJ1-6, with D perhaps TRBD1 (6 bases). Germline CDR1 and CDR2: SGHDT and YYEEEE. The V end lost 1 base, the J end lost 6 bases, and 17 bases lay between the germline ends. The CDR3 extends over 17 amino acids. CDR3 DNA: TGTGCCAGCAGCTTGACTGGTTGGGGGCGGGGTAATTCACCCCTCCACTTT. Its translation: CASSLTGWGRGNSPLHF. Full variable domain (outside the CDR3, taken from reference TRBV5-6 and TRBJ1-6): DAGVTQSPTHLIKTRGQQVTLRCSPKSGHDTVSWYQQALGQGPQFIFQYYEEEERQRGNFPDRFSGHQFPNYSSELNVNALLLGDSALYLCASSLTGWGRGNSPLHFGNGTRLTVT.

This clone was seen more than once but under ten times. The CDR3 DNA sequence: TGTGCCAGCTACAGCGGGGGTGGAAGTTCACCCCTCCACTTT. It specifies CASYSGGGSSPLHF. The genes are TRBV2 and TRBJ1-6; weak D call: TRBD1 (5 bases). The CDR3 sequence is 14 residues long. V lost 8 bases, J lost 9 bases, and 17 bases lay in between. The germline gives CDR1 SNHLY, CDR2 FYNNEI.

This clone showed up just a few times. The V and J genes are TRBV6-5 and TRBJ1-5; a weak D match, TRBD1 (6 bases). Germline CDR1 and CDR2: MNHEY and SVGAGI. The V gene lost 2 bases and the J gene lost 3 bases, with 11 bases spanning the gap. CDR3 length equals 15 residues. CDR3 in DNA: TGTGCCAGCAGTTACCCCCCAGGGGACAATCAGCCCCAGCATTTT. As protein: CASSYPPGDNQPQHF.